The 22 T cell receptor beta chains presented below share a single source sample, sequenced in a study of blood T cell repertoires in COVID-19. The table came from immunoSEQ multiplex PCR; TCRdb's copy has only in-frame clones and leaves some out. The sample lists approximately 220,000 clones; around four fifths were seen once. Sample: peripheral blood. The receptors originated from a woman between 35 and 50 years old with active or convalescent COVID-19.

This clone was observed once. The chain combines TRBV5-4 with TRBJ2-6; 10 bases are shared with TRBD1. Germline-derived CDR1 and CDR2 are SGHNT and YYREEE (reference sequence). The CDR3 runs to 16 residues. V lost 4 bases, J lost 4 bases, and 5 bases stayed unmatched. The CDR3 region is CASSQGQGTGANVLTF. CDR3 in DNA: TGTGCCAGCAGCCAGGGACAGGGGACCGGGGCCAACGTCCTGACTTTC.

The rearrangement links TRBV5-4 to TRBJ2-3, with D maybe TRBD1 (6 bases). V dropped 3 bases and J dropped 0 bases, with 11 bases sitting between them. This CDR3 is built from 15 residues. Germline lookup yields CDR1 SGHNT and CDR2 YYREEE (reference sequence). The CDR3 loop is CASSSGQSSTDTQYF. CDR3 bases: TGTGCCAGCAGCTCCGGACAGTCTAGCACAGATACGCAGTATTTT.

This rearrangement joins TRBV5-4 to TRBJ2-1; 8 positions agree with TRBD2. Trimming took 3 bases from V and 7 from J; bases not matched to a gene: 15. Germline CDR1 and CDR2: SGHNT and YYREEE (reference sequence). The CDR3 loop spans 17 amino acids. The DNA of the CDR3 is TGTGCCAGCAGCTCCCCCCCGCTAGCGGGTGCTACGAATGAGCAGTTCTTC. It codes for CASSSPPLAGATNEQFF.

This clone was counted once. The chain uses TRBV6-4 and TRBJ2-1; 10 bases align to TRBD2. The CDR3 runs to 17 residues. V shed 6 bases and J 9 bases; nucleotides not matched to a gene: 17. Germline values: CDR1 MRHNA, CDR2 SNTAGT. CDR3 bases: TGTGCCAGCAGATTATCTAGCGGGAGTCTATTTAGGGGTGAGCAGTTCTTC. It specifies CASRLSSGSLFRGEQFF.

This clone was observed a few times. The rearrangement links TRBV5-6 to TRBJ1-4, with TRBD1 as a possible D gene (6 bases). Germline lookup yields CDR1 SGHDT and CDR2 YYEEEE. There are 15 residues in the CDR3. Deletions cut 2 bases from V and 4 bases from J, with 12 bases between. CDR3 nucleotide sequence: TGTGCCAGCAGCTTCGGGGGGCATCTTAATGAAAAACTGTTTTTT. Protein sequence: CASSFGGHLNEKLFF.

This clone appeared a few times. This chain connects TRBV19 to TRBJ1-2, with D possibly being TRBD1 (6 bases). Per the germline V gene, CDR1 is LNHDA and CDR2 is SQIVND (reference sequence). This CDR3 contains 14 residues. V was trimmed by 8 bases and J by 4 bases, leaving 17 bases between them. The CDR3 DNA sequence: TGTGCCAGTTCCGGACAGACCATCCTCTATGGCTACACCTTC. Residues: CASSGQTILYGYTF.

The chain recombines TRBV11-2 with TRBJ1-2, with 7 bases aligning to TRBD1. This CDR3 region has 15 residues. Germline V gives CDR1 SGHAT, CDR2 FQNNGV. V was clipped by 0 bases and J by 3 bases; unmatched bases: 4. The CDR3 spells CASSLDRGQDYGYTF. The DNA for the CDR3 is TGTGCCAGCAGCTTAGATCGAGGACAGGACTATGGCTACACCTTC.

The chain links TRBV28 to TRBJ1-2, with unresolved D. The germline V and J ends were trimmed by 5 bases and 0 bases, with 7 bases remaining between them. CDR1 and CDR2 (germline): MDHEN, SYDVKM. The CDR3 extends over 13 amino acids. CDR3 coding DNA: TGTGCCAGCAGTGCTAGTACTAACTATGGCTACACCTTC. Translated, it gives CASSASTNYGYTF.

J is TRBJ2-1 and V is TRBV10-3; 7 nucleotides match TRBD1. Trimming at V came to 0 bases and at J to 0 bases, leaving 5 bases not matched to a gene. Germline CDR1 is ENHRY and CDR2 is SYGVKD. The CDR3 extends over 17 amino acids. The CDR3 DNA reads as TGTGCCATCAGTGAGTCAGGGGGACAGTTCTCCTACAATGAGCAGTTCTTC. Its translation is CAISESGGQFSYNEQFF.

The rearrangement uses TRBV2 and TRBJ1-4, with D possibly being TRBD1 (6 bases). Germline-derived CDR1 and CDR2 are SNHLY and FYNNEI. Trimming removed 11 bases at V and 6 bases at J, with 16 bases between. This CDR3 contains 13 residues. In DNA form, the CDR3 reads TGTGCCTTGAAGGGCAGGGGAGATGAAAAACTGTTTTTT. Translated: CALKGRGDEKLFF.

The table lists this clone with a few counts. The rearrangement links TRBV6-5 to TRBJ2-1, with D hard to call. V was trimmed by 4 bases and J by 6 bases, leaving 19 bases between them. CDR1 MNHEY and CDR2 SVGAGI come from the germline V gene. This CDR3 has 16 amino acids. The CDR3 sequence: CASSFSLARVGNEQFF. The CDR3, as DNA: TGTGCCAGCAGTTTTTCCTTAGCCCGGGTGGGCAATGAGCAGTTCTTC.

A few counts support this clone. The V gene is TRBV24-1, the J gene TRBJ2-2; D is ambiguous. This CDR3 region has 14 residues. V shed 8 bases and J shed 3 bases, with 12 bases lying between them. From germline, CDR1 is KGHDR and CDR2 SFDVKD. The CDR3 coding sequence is TGTGCCACCACCCCCCCCCTAGACACCGGGGAGCTGTTTTTT. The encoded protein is CATTPPLDTGELFF.

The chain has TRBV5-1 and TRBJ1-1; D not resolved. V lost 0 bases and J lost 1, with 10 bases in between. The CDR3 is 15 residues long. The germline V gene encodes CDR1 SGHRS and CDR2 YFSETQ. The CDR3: CASSLGESWNTEAFF. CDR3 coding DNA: TGCGCCAGCAGCTTGGGGGAGAGCTGGAACACTGAAGCTTTCTTT. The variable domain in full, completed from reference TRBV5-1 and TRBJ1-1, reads KAGVTQTPRYLIKTRGQQVTLSCSPISGHRSVSWYQQTPGQGLQFLFEYFSETQRNKGNFPGRFSGRQFSNSRSEMNVSTLELGDSALYLCASSLGESWNTEAFFGQGTRLTVV.

The CDR3, as DNA: TGTGCCAGCAGCGCCCAGGGACTAGCTGAATACGAGCAGTACTTC. Amino acid sequence: CASSAQGLAEYEQYF. The rearrangement uses TRBV9 and TRBJ2-7; 9 bases are a match to TRBD2. CDR1 SGDLS and CDR2 YYNGEE come from the germline V gene. Trimming cost V 3 bases and J 4 bases; bases outside gene matches: 8. The CDR3 sequence is 15 residues long.

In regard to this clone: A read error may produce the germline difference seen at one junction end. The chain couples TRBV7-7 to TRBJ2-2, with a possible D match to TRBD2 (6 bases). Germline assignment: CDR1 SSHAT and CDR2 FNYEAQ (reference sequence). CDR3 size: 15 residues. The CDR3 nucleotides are TGTGCTAGCAGCTTACGGGAGTTGGACACCGGGGAGCTGTTTTTT. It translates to CASSLRELDTGELFF.

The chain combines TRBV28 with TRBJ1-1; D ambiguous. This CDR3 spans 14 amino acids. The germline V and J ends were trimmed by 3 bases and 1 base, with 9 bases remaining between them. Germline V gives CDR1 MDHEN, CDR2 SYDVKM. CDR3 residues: CASSFRGGNTEAFF. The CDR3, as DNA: TGTGCCAGCAGTTTCCGGGGTGGGAACACTGAAGCTTTCTTT.

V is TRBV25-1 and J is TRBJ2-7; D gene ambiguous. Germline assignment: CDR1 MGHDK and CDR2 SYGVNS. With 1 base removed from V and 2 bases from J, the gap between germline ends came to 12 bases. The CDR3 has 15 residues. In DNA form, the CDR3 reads TGTGCCAGCAGTGAATTCGCGCGCGGTCCCTACGAGCAGTACTTC. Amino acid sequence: CASSEFARGPYEQYF.

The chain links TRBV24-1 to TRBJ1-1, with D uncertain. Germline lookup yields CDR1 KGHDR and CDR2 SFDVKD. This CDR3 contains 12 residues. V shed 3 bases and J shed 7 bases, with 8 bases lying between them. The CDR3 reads CATSDRGYEAFF. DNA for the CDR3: TGTGCCACCAGTGATCGGGGATATGAAGCTTTCTTT.

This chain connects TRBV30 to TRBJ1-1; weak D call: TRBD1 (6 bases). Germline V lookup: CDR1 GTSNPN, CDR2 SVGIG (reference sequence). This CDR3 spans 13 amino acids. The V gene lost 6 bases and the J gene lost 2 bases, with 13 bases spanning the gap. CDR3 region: CACRRGGNTEAFF. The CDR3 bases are TGTGCCTGTCGTCGGGGGGGCAACACTGAAGCTTTCTTT.

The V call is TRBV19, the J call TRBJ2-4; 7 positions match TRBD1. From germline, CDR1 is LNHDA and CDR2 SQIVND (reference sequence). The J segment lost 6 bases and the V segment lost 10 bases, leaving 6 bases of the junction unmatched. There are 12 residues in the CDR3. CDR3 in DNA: TGTGCCATTCTCCGGGACAGAAACATTCAGTACTTC. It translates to CAILRDRNIQYF.

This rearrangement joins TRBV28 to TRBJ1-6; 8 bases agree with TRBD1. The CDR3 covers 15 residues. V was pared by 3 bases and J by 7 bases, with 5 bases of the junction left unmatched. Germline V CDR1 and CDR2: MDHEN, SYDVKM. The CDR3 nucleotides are TGTGCCAGCAGTTTTATACAGGGGGTAAATTCACCCCTCCACTTT. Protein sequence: CASSFIQGVNSPLHF.

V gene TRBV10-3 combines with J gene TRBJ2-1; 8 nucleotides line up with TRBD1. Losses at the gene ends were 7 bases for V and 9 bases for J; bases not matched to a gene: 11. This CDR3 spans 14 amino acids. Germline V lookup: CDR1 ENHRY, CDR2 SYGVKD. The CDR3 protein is CAIMGTGRSGEQFF. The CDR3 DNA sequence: TGTGCCATCATGGGGACAGGACGATCGGGTGAGCAGTTCTTC.